These T cell receptor beta chains were read from a single sample in a study of chemoradiotherapy in HPV16-positive cancers. Using immunoSEQ multiplex PCR, the repertoire was profiled, and TCRdb retains in-frame clones only, with some absent. Of more than 11,000 clones listed, 69% are singletons. Sampling was carried out from a patient who underwent chemoradiotherapy. These receptors came from a human donor with HPV-associated anogenital cancer. Each CDR3 is given with its conserved first and last residue. Fields, in order: D gene, V gene, J gene, clone size, CDR3 protein, CDR3 DNA. D genes are given only for firm matches. Only some rows state a clone size, as once, few, many or a class for expanded clones.

>TRBD1|TRBV6-1|TRBJ2-5|-
CASGQGYSETQYF
TGTGCCAGCGGACAGGGGTATTCAGAGACCCAGTACTTC
>-|TRBV5-4|TRBJ1-2|few
CASSNGQSYGYTF
TGTGCCAGCAGCAACGGACAGAGCTATGGCTACACCTTC
>-|TRBV9|TRBJ2-5|-
CASSVAGGSSETQYF
TGTGCCAGCAGCGTAGCTGGGGGCTCGTCAGAGACCCAGTACTTC
>TRBD2|TRBV28|TRBJ2-3|-
CASSSPGGAHTDTQYF
TGTGCCAGCAGTTCTCCGGGGGGGGCCCACACAGATACGCAGTATTTT
>-|TRBV28|TRBJ2-3|-
CASSFGSTDTQYF
TGTGCCAGCAGTTTCGGAAGCACAGATACGCAGTATTTT
>-|TRBV18|TRBJ2-2|-
CASSPPGSFTGELFF
TGTGCCAGCTCACCACCGGGCAGCTTCACCGGGGAGCTGTTTTTT
>-|TRBV5-4|TRBJ1-2|few
CASSFVSENYGYTF
TGTGCCAGCAGCTTCGTGTCAGAGAACTATGGCTACACCTTC
>TRBD1|TRBV5-1|TRBJ2-1|few
CASRLQGAYNEQFF
TGCGCCAGCAGGCTTCAGGGGGCTTACAATGAGCAGTTCTTC
>-|TRBV7-9|TRBJ2-7|-
CASSLGVDYEQYF
TGTGCCAGCAGCTTAGGGGTGGACTACGAGCAGTACTTC
>-|TRBV4-1|TRBJ2-3|-
CASSQEQLGATSTDTQYF
TGCGCCAGCAGCCAAGAGCAATTAGGAGCGACTAGCACAGATACGCAGTATTTT
>-|TRBV5-1|TRBJ2-2|-
CASSLVTTGELFF
TGCGCCAGCAGCTTGGTGACCACCGGGGAGCTGTTTTTT
>-|TRBV7-3|TRBJ1-1|-
CASSPTGDTEAFF
TGTGCCAGCAGCCCCACGGGGGACACTGAAGCTTTCTTT
>-|TRBV4-3|TRBJ1-2|-
CASSQDRGSLYGYTF
TGCGCCAGCAGCCAAGATAGGGGCAGCCTCTATGGCTACACCTTC
>-|TRBV28|TRBJ2-2|-
CASSYQGELFF
TGTGCCAGCAGTTACCAGGGGGAGCTGTTTTTT
>-|TRBV7-6|TRBJ1-6|once
CASSLDVNSPLHF
TGTGCCAGCAGCTTAGACGTAAATTCACCCCTCCACTTT
>-|TRBV7-9|TRBJ2-3|-
CASSPQKGSDTQYF
TGTGCCAGCAGCCCCCAAAAGGGTTCAGATACGCAGTATTTT
>TRBD1|TRBV2|TRBJ1-5|few
CASSDGQGARQPQHF
TGTGCCAGCAGTGATGGACAGGGGGCGCGTCAGCCCCAGCATTTT
>-|TRBV2|TRBJ1-3|-
CASSAWVSNTIYF
TGTGCCAGCAGCGCTTGGGTGTCCAACACCATATATTTT